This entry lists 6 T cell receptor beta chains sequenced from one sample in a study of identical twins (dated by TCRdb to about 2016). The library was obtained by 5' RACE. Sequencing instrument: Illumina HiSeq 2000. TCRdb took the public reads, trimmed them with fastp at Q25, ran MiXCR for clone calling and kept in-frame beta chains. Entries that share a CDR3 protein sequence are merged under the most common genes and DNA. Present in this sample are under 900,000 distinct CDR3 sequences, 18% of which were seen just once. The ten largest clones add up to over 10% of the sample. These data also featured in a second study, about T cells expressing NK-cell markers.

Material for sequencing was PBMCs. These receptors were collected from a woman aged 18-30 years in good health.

The CDR3 DNA reads as TGTGCCAGCATTGGACTAGTTCGCGGGGAGCTGTTTTTT. Protein product: CASIGLVRGELFF. The V gene is TRBV6-1, the J gene TRBJ2-2; 7 nucleotides line up with TRBD2. CDR1 and CDR2 from the germline V gene are MNHNS and SASEGT. Trimming cost V 7 bases and J 7 bases; bases outside gene matches: 6. CDR3 length: 13 amino acids.

CDR3 sequence: CAIKRGLAGVADTQYF. For the CDR3, the DNA is TGTGCCATCAAGCGAGGACTAGCGGGAGTCGCGGATACGCAGTATTTT. V is TRBV10-3 and J is TRBJ2-3; TRBD2 agrees at 13 bases. J was trimmed by 6 bases and V by 7 bases; bases with no gene match: 10. Germline values: CDR1 ENHRY, CDR2 SYGVKD. This CDR3 has 16 amino acids.

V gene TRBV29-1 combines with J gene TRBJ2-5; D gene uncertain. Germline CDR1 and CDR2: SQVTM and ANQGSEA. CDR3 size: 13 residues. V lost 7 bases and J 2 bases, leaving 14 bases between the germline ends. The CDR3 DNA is TGCAGCGCCGACCCAGGTACTCAAGAGACCCAGTACTTC. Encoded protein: CSADPGTQETQYF. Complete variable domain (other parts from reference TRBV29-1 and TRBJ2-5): SAVISQKPSRDICQRGTSLTIQCQVDSQVTMMFWYRQQPGQSLTLIATANQGSEATYESGFVIDKFPISRPNLTFSTLTVSNMSPEDSSIYLCSADPGTQETQYFGPGTRLLVL.

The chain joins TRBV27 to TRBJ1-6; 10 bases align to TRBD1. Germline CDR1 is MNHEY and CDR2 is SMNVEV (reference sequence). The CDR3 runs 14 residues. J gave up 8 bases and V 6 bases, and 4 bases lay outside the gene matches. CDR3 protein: CASSRGQGDSPLHF. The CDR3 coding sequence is TGTGCCAGCAGCCGTGGACAGGGGGATTCACCCCTCCACTTT.

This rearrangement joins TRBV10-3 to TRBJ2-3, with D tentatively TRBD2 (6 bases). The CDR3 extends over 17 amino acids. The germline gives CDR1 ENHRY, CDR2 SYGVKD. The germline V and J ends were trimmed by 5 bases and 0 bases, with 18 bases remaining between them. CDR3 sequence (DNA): TGTGCCATCAGTTTTCCCCCGGCGGGGAAAAGCACAGATACGCAGTATTTT. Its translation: CAISFPPAGKSTDTQYF.

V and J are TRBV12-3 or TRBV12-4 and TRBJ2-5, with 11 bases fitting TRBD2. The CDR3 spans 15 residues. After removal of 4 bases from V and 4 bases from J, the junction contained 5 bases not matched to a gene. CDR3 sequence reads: CASSYSGRAVETQYF. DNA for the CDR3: TGTGCCAGCAGTTATAGCGGGAGGGCCGTAGAGACCCAGTACTTC.